One T cell receptor (beta chain) is described in this entry. Cohort allocation depended upon clinical history that participants reported. The data were obtained in a study of blood T cell repertoires in COVID-19. Germline V gene sequence: CDR1 SNHLY, CDR2 FYNNEI. V was cut by 5 bases and J by 1 base, with 14 bases left in between. This CDR3 has 15 amino acids. Only in-frame clones appear in the TCRdb table, and some are missing; sequencing was by immunoSEQ multiplex PCR. The table shows around 190,000 clones, with 70% to 85% occurring only once. The chain recombines TRBV2 with TRBJ1-1; possibly TRBD1 for D (5 bases). The specimen sequenced was PBMCs or T cells enriched from blood (not recorded which). The receptor was derived from a woman under 40 who had recovered from COVID-19. The CDR3 DNA follows: TGTGCCAGCAGTAAACTGGCAGGGTCGAACACTGAAGCTTTCTTT. This gives the protein CASSKLAGSNTEAFF.